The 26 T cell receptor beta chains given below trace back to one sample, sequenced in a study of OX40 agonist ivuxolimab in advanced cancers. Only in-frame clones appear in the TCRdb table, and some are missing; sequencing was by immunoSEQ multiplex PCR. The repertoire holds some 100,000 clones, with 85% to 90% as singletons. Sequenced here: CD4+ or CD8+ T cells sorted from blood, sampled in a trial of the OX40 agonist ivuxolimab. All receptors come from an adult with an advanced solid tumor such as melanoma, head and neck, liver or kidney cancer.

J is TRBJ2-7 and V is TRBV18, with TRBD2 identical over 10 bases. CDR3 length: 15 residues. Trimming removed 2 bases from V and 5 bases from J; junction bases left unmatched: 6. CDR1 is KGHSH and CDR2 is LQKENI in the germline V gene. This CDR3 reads CASSPGSGRTNEQYF. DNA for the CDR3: TGTGCCAGCTCACCAGGTAGCGGGAGGACCAACGAGCAGTACTTC.

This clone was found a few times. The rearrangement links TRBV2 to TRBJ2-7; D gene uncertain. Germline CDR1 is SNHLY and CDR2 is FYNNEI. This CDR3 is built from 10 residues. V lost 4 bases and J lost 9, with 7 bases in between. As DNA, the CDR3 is TGTGCCAGCAGTGCCTATTTGCAGTACTTC. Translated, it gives CASSAYLQYF.

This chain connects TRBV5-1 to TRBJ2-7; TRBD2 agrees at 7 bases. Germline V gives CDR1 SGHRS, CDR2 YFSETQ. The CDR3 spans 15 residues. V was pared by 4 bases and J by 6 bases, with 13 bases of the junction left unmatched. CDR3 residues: CASSGRLAPSLEQYF. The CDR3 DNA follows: TGCGCCAGCAGCGGAAGACTAGCTCCCTCTCTCGAGCAGTACTTC.

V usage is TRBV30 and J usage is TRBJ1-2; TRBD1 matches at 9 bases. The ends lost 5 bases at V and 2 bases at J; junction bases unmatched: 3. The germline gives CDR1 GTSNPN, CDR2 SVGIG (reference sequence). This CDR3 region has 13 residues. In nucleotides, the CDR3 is TGTGCCTGGTCGGGACAGGGAAACTATGGCTACACCTTC. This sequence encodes CAWSGQGNYGYTF.

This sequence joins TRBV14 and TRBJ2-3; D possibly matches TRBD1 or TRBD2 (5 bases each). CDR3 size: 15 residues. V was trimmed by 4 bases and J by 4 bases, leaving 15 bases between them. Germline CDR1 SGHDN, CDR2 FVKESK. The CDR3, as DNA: TGTGCCAGCAGCCCGCCGGGACCCTGGGCAGATACGCAGTATTTT. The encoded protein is CASSPPGPWADTQYF.

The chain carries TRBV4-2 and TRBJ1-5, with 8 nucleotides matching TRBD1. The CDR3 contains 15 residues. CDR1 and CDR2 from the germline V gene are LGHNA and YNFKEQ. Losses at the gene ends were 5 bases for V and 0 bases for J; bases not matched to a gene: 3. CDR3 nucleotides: TGTGCCAGCAGCGAGGACAGGGATAGCAATCAGCCCCAGCATTTT. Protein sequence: CASSEDRDSNQPQHF.

The DNA of the CDR3 is TGTGCCAGCAGCCCGGGGGGGTACCAAGAGACCCAGTACTTC. This gives the protein CASSPGGYQETQYF. The chain uses TRBV5-6 and TRBJ2-5; TRBD2 matches at 8 bases. V lost 4 bases to trimming and J lost 0 bases; unmatched junction nucleotides: 2. Germline assignment: CDR1 SGHDT and CDR2 YYEEEE. The CDR3 extends over 14 amino acids.

CDR3 in amino acids: CASSQDGAGRGELFF. As DNA, the CDR3 is TGTGCCAGCAGCCAAGACGGCGCAGGGAGGGGGGAGCTGTTTTTT. The chain carries TRBV4-2 and TRBJ2-2, with a weak D call TRBD2 (6 bases). The CDR3 spans 15 residues. Germline values: CDR1 LGHNA, CDR2 YNFKEQ. Trimming cost V 0 bases and J 8 bases, with 13 bases left between them.

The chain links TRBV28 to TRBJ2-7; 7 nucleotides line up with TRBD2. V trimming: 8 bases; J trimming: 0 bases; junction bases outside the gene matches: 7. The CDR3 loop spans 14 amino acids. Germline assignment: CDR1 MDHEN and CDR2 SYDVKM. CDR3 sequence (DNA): TGTGCCAGCCATCCCGGGGGGAGCTCCTACGAGCAGTACTTC. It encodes CASHPGGSSYEQYF.

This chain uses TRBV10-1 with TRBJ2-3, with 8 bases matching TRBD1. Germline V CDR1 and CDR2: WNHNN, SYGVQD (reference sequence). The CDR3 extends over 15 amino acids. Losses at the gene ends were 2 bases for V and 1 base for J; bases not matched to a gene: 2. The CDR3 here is CASSEDRGRTDTQYF. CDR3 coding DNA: TGCGCCAGCAGTGAGGACAGGGGTCGCACAGATACGCAGTATTTT.

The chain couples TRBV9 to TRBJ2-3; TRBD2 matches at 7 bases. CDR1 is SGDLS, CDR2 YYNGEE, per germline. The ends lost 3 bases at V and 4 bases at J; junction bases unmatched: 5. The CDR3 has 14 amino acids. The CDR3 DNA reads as TGTGCCAGCAGCGACCTTAGCGGGTCAGATACGCAGTATTTT. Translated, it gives CASSDLSGSDTQYF.

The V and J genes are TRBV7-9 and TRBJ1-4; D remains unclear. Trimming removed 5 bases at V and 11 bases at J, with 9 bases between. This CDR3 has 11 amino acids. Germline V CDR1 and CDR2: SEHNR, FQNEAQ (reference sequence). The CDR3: CASSQRVKLFF. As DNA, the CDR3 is TGTGCCAGCAGCCAAAGGGTGAAACTGTTTTTT.

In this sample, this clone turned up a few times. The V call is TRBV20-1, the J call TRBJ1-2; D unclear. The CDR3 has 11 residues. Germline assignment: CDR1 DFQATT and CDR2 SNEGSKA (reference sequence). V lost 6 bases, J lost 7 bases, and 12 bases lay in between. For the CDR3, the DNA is TGCAGTGCAGGACCGCTGGGTGGCTACACCTTC. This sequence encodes CSAGPLGGYTF.

DNA of the CDR3: TGTGCCAGTAGTTCCTCCAGGGGTTATGAGACCCAGTACTTC. Translation gives CASSSSRGYETQYF. The V gene is TRBV19, the J gene TRBJ2-5; D is perhaps TRBD1 (6 bases). Trimming took off 5 bases at V and 5 bases at J, with 15 bases between the two ends. This CDR3 has 14 residues. CDR1 LNHDA and CDR2 SQIVND come from the germline V gene (reference sequence).

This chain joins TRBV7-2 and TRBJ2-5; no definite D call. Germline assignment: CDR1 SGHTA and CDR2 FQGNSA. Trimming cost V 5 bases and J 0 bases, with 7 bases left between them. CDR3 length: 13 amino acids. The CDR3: CASSLDYQETQYF. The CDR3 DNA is TGTGCCAGCAGCCTAGACTACCAAGAGACCCAGTACTTC.

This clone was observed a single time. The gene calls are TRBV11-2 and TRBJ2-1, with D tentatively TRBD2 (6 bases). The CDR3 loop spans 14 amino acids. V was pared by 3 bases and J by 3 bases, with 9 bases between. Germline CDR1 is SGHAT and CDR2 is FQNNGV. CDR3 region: CASSFGTYYNEQFF. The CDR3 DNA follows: TGTGCCAGCAGCTTCGGGACTTACTACAATGAGCAGTTCTTC.

Here the CDR3 DNA reads TGTGCCAGCAGTGGGTTCGGGGTTGGCTACACCTTC. Translation gives CASSGFGVGYTF. The chain uses TRBV6-1 and TRBJ1-2; D unresolved. Trimming shortened V by 4 bases and J by 7 bases, and 10 bases separated the two germline ends. The germline V gene has CDR1 MNHNS and CDR2 SASEGT. This CDR3 comprises 12 residues.

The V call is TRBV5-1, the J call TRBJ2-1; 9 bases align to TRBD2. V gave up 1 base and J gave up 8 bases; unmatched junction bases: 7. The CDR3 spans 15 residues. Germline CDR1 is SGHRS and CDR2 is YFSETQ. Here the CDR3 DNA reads TGCGCCAGCAGCTTGTTTGCGGGAGGGCGAGATGAGCAGTTCTTC. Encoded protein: CASSLFAGGRDEQFF.

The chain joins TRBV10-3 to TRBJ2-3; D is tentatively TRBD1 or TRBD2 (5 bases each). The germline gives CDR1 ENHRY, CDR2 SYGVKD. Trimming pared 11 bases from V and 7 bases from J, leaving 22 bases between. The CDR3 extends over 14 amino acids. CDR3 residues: CAGSEGLGGNTQYF. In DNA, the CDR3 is TGTGCCGGCTCCGAGGGGTTGGGTGGAAATACGCAGTATTTT.

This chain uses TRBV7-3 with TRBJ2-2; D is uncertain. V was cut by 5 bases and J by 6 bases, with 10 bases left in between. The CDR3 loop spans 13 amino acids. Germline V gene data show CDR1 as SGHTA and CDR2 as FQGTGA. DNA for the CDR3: TGTGCCAGCAGCCCCGGGTCCGCCGGGGAGCTGTTTTTT. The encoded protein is CASSPGSAGELFF.

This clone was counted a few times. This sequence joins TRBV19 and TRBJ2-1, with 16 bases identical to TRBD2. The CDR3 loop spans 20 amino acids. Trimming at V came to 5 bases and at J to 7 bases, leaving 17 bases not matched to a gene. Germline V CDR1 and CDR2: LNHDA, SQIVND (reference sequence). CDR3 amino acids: CASSPRSGLAGGSPLNEQFF. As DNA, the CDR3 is TGTGCCAGTAGTCCCCGTTCGGGACTAGCGGGAGGGTCCCCATTAAATGAGCAGTTCTTC.

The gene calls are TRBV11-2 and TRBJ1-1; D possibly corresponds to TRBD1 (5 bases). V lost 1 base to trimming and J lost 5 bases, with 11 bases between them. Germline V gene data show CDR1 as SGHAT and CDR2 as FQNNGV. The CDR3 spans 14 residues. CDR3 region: CASSLAGGMTEAFF. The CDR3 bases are TGTGCCAGCAGCTTAGCGGGGGGTATGACTGAAGCTTTCTTT.

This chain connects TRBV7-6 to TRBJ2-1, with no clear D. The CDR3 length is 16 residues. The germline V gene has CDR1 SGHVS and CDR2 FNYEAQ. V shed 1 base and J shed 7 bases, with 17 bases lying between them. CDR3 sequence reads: CASSLDTVRMNNEQFF. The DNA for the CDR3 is TGTGCCAGCAGCTTAGATACGGTCCGAATGAATAATGAGCAGTTCTTC. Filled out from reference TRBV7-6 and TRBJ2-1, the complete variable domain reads GAGVSQSPRYKVTKRGQDVALRCDPISGHVSLYWYRQALGQGPEFLTYFNYEAQQDKSGLPNDRFSAERPEGSISTLTIQRTEQRDSAMYRCASSLDTVRMNNEQFFGPGTRLTVL.

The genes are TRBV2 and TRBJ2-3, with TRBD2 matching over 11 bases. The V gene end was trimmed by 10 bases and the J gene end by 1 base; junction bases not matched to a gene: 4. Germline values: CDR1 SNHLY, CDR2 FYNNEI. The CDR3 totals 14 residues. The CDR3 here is CATSLAGGTDTQYF. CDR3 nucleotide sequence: TGTGCCACGTCACTAGCGGGGGGCACAGATACGCAGTATTTT.

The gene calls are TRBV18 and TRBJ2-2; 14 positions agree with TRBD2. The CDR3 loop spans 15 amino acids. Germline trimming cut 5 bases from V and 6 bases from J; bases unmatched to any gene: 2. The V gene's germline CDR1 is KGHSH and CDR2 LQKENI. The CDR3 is CASSGTSGSSGELFF. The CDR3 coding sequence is TGTGCCAGCTCAGGGACTAGCGGGAGCTCCGGGGAGCTGTTTTTT.

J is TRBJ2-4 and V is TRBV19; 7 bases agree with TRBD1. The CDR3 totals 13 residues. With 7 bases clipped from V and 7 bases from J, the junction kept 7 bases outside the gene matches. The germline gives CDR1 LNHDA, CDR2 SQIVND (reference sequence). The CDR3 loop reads CASTTTGINIQYF. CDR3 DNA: TGTGCCAGTACCACGACAGGGATCAACATTCAGTACTTC.